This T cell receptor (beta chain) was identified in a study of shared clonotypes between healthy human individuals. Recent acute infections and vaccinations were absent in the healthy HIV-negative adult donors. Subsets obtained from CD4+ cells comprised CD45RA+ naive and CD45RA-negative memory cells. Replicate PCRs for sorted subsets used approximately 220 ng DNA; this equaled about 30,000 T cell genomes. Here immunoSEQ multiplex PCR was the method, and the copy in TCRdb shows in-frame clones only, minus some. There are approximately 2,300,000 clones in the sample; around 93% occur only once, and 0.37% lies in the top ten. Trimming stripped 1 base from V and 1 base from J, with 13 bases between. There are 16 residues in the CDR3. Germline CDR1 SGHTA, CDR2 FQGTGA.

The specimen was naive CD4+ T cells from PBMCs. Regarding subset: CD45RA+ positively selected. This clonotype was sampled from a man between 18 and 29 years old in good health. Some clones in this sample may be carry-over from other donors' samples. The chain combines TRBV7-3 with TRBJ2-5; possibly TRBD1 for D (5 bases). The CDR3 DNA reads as TGTGCCAGCAGCTTAAGGGGCACACAGCTCCAAGAGACCCAGTACTTC. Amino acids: CASSLRGTQLQETQYF.